One and the same sample provided the 9 T cell receptor beta chains below, sequenced in a study of pediatric ulcerative colitis. Profiled with immunoSEQ multiplex PCR; TCRdb holds only in-frame clones, not every one. The sample consists of around 34,000 clones, about 81% of them appearing once. One to two pinch biopsies were taken from the rectum during colonoscopy. The sample consisted of gut tissue. Receptor source: a boy between 5 and 17 years old with mild ulcerative colitis.

This chain links TRBV5-1 with TRBJ2-6; D may be TRBD1 (6 bases). Per germline, CDR1 SGHRS and CDR2 YFSETQ. The CDR3 extends over 17 amino acids. Trimming took off 0 bases at V and 2 bases at J, with 12 bases between the two ends. CDR3 DNA: TGCGCCAGCAGCTTGGGGGTCAGGGGAGCTGGGGCCAACGTCCTGACTTTC. It specifies CASSLGVRGAGANVLTF.

V gene TRBV19 combines with J gene TRBJ2-7; D gene ambiguous. Trimming took off 5 bases at V and 0 bases at J, with 20 bases between the two ends. The CDR3 length is 17 residues. Germline CDR1 and CDR2: LNHDA and SQIVND (reference sequence). The CDR3 region is CASSPLYNGAPSYEQYF. The DNA for the CDR3 is TGTGCCAGTAGTCCCCTGTACAACGGCGCTCCCTCCTACGAGCAGTACTTC.

The chain has TRBV11-1 and TRBJ2-1; the D is unclear. The CDR3 length is 13 residues. V was cut by 4 bases and J by 0 bases, with 4 bases left in between. Germline assignment: CDR1 SGHAT and CDR2 FQDESV (reference sequence). DNA for the CDR3: TGTGCCAGCAGCTCCAGCTCCTACAATGAGCAGTTCTTC. Its translation is CASSSSSYNEQFF.

The chain is built from TRBV5-1 and TRBJ1-1; D remains unclear. The germline V gene encodes CDR1 SGHRS and CDR2 YFSETQ. The CDR3 runs 14 residues. V lost 5 bases, J lost 1 base, and 12 bases lay in between. The CDR3 sequence: CASSRALGNTEAFF. In DNA form, the CDR3 reads TGCGCCAGCAGTAGAGCGTTGGGGAACACTGAAGCTTTCTTT. Supplemented by reference TRBV5-1 and TRBJ1-1, the full variable domain reads KAGVTQTPRYLIKTRGQQVTLSCSPISGHRSVSWYQQTPGQGLQFLFEYFSETQRNKGNFPGRFSGRQFSNSRSEMNVSTLELGDSALYLCASSRALGNTEAFFGQGTRLTVV.

This clone has a single count. The chain employs TRBV19 and TRBJ1-5; the D gene is possibly TRBD1 (5 bases). The V end was cut by 3 bases, the J end by 6 bases, with 15 bases between. CDR3 length equals 15 residues. Germline V lookup: CDR1 LNHDA, CDR2 SQIVND (reference sequence). The CDR3 loop is CASSIAGLTGQPQHF. CDR3 bases: TGTGCCAGTAGTATTGCGGGACTAACAGGTCAGCCCCAGCATTTT.

This clone was counted a single time. The chain employs TRBV5-1 and TRBJ1-1, with D maybe TRBD1 (5 bases). Germline V lookup: CDR1 SGHRS, CDR2 YFSETQ. CDR3 length equals 15 residues. Trimming pared 1 base from V and 1 base from J, leaving 11 bases between. CDR3 amino acids: CASSLLGARNTEAFF. CDR3 coding DNA: TGCGCCAGCAGCTTGTTAGGGGCGAGGAACACTGAAGCTTTCTTT.

J is TRBJ2-7 and V is TRBV5-6; 12 nucleotides align to TRBD2. Germline-derived CDR1 and CDR2 are SGHDT and YYEEEE. The CDR3 contains 17 residues. V was clipped by 4 bases and J by 2 bases; unmatched bases: 10. The CDR3 sequence: CASSRQLAGGEAYEQYF. The CDR3 DNA is TGTGCCAGCAGCCGACAACTAGCGGGGGGCGAAGCCTACGAGCAGTACTTC.

This clone was seen a few times. The gene calls are TRBV5-8 and TRBJ1-2; no definite D call. CDR1 is SGHTS, CDR2 YDEGEE, per germline. This CDR3 region has 10 residues. V lost 5 bases and J 7 bases, leaving 6 bases between the germline ends. CDR3 in DNA: TGTGCCAGCAGTCGATCTGGCTACACCTTC. Translation gives CASSRSGYTF.

The chain recombines TRBV2 with TRBJ1-2; D is unresolved. The CDR3 loop spans 12 amino acids. Trimming took off 6 bases at V and 8 bases at J, with 13 bases between the two ends. CDR1 and CDR2 (germline): SNHLY, FYNNEI. CDR3 sequence reads: CASRDGVGGYTF. CDR3 coding DNA: TGTGCCAGCAGGGACGGGGTGGGAGGCTACACCTTC. The entire variable domain, with the rest obtained from reference TRBV2 and TRBJ1-2, is as follows: EPEVTQTPSHQVTQMGQEVILRCVPISNHLYFYWYRQILGQKVEFLVSFYNNEISEKSEIFDDQFSVERPDGSNFTLKIRSTKLEDSAMYFCASRDGVGGYTFGSGTRLTVV.